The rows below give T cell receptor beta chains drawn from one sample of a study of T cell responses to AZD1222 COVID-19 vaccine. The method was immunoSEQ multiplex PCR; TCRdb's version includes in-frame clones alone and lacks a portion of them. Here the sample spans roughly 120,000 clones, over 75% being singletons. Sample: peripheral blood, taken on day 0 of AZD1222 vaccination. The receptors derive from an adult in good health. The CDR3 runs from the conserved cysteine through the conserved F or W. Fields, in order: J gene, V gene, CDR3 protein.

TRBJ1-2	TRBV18	CASSQQWTGDGGYTF
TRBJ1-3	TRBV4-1	CASSHSDDVSSGNTIYF
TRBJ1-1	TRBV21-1	CASSKGTEAFF
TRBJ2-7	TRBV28	CASSWDSLTGSSYEQYF
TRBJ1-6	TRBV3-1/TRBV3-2	CASSPDAYNSPLHF
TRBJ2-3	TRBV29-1	CSVDAGTDTQYF
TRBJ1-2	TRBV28	CASSFGGYGYTF
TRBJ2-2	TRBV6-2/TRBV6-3	CASSYSISGGTNTGELFF
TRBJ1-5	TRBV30	CAWSAGSNQPQHF
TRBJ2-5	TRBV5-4	CASSPPTNGYQETQYF
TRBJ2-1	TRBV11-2	CASSLEFSGNEQFF
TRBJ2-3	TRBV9	CASSLEAYTDTQYF
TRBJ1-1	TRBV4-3	CASSQGTGWNTEAFF
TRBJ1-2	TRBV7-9	CASSTKTGGVYGYTF
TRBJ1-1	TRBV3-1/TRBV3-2	CATRANTEAFF